This T cell receptor beta chain was identified in a study of T cell repertoires in cytomegalovirus infection. Study-wide context: Signatures in public TCR beta sequences pointed to both CMV infection and matching HLA type.

This clonotype has only a few counts. Its antigen is currently unknown. Via MiXCR, TCRdb re-called the reads, giving one row per CDR3 protein. Among just over 450,000 distinct CDR3 sequences listed, approximately 42% were seen once. Study findings and constraints: Within the response measured ex vivo, HLA-C-restricted CMV-specific TCR beta clonotypes were dominant.

The receptor comes from a human donor in good health (CMV status not recorded). Some clones in this sample may be carry-over from other donors' samples. Here the sequenced sample was cultured PBMCs, taken from culture after CMV antigen stimulation.

CDR3 DNA sequence: TGTGCTAGTGGTCCGGGACCGCGAGCAACTAATGAAAAACTGTTTTTT. Protein sequence: CASGPGPRATNEKLFF. The gene calls are TRBV12-5 and TRBJ1-4, with a weak D call TRBD1 (5 bases). The germline V and J ends were trimmed by 5 bases and 0 bases, with 13 bases remaining between them. This CDR3 is 16 amino acids long. Germline values: CDR1 LGHNT, CDR2 FRNRAP.